The 11 T cell receptor beta chains below all came from one sample that was sequenced in a study of PD-1 blockade in classical Hodgkin lymphoma (TCRdb year 2020). The time point label on this specimen signifies: cycle 1 day 1 (C1D1), immediately before nivolumab initiation. All trial patients had relapsed after autologous stem cell transplantation, with cohorts A, B and C differing in prior brentuximab vedotin exposure. Magnetic negative selection with a Miltenyi CD8+ T cell isolation kit was used to purify CD8+ T cells from thawed PBMCs. Library creation used the immunoSEQ multiplex PCR assay. The table was pulled from immuneACCESS by TCRdb, which kept in-frame rearrangements only. Such tables lose some clones; where checked, under half of the loss comes from unresolved V genes, and the rest has no known cause. This sample holds about 13,000 clones; more than 65% were observed only once. The ten largest clonotypes hold approximately 25% of the sample.

The specimen was CD8+ T cells from blood, collected at baseline. The receptors shown here come from a human donor with classical Hodgkin lymphoma.

Within the sample, this clone is large. This sequence joins TRBV19 and TRBJ1-5; D is ambiguous. Per the germline V gene, CDR1 is LNHDA and CDR2 is SQIVND (reference sequence). V was trimmed by 7 bases and J by 1 base, leaving 14 bases between them. The CDR3 is 15 residues long. For the CDR3, the DNA is TGTGCCAGTAACAGACTTTTGGGCAGCAATCAGCCCCAGCATTTT. Translating gives CASNRLLGSNQPQHF.

The V gene is TRBV7-6, the J gene TRBJ1-2; D gene unclear. The CDR3 runs to 14 residues. V was trimmed by 1 base and J by 2 bases, leaving 8 bases between them. CDR1 and CDR2 from the germline V gene are SGHVS and FNYEAQ. The CDR3 coding sequence is TGTGCCAGCAGCTTAGGCGGCGAAAACTATGGCTACACCTTC. As protein: CASSLGGENYGYTF. The whole variable domain, remainder taken from reference TRBV7-6 and TRBJ1-2, is GAGVSQSPRYKVTKRGQDVALRCDPISGHVSLYWYRQALGQGPEFLTYFNYEAQQDKSGLPNDRFSAERPEGSISTLTIQRTEQRDSAMYRCASSLGGENYGYTFGSGTRLTVV.

The DNA for the CDR3 is TGTGCCAGTAGTATCCTAGCGGGGGATTCAAACATTCAGTACTTC. Amino acids: CASSILAGDSNIQYF. The chain joins TRBV19 to TRBJ2-4, with TRBD2 matching 10 bases. Germline V gives CDR1 LNHDA, CDR2 SQIVND (reference sequence). This CDR3 is 15 amino acids long. V shed 3 bases, J shed 6 bases, and the junction held 5 bases outside the gene matches.

The chain carries TRBV5-6 and TRBJ2-3; D is perhaps TRBD1 (5 bases). In germline, CDR1 is SGHDT, CDR2 YYEEEE. V was clipped by 8 bases and J by 1 base, with 8 bases between them. The CDR3 contains 12 residues. Here the CDR3 DNA reads TGTGCCAGTGAACAGGGCACAGATACGCAGTATTTT. Its translation is CASEQGTDTQYF.

This clone was recorded only once. One junction end disagrees with the germline gene, perhaps due to a read error. The CDR3 DNA reads TGCGCCAGCAGCCTGGGCGACAGCTATGGCTACACCTTC. This codes for CASSLGDSYGYTF. This chain links TRBV7-9 with TRBJ1-2; D perhaps matches TRBD1 (5 bases). Per germline, CDR1 SEHNR and CDR2 FQNEAQ (reference sequence). The CDR3 runs 13 residues. Full variable domain (remainder filled in from reference TRBV7-9 and TRBJ1-2): DTGVSQNPRHKITKRGQNVTFRCDPISEHNRLYWYRQTLGQGPEFLTYFQNEAQLEKSRLLSDRFSAERPKGSFSTLEIQRTEQGDSAMYLCASSLGDSYGYTFGSGTRLTVV.

The chain couples TRBV10-2 to TRBJ1-1; D not resolved. The CDR3 runs 11 residues. V shed 8 bases and J shed 0 bases, with 4 bases lying between them. CDR1 is WSHSY, CDR2 SAAADI, per germline. The CDR3 loop reads CASWLNTEAFF. The DNA of the CDR3 is TGCGCCAGCTGGCTGAACACTGAAGCTTTCTTT.

DNA of the CDR3: TGTGCCAGCAGTTTAGGGCAGGGTAACGAGCAGTACTTC. Encoded protein: CASSLGQGNEQYF. The rearrangement links TRBV27 to TRBJ2-7, with D possibly TRBD1 on 5 matching bases. Per the germline V gene, CDR1 is MNHEY and CDR2 is SMNVEV (reference sequence). This CDR3 region has 13 residues. Trimming removed 2 bases at V and 5 bases at J, with 10 bases between.

This clone was seen only a few times. The rearrangement joins TRBV21-1 to TRBJ1-2. TRBV21-1 is shown as a pseudogene. The length of the CDR3 is 12 residues. The CDR3 sequence is CASSNGETFYTF. The CDR3 DNA reads TGTGCCAGCAGCAACGGGGAGACATTCTACACCTTC.

V gene TRBV7-9 combines with J gene TRBJ2-3, with TRBD1 matching 8 bases. V dropped 2 bases and J dropped 9; count of bases not matched to a gene: 13. CDR3 length: 16 amino acids. Germline V CDR1 and CDR2: SEHNR, FQNEAQ (reference sequence). The CDR3 DNA reads TGTGCCAGCAGCTTAAAGGCCCAACCCTACAGGGGGACGCAGTATTTT. Its protein product is CASSLKAQPYRGTQYF.

The chain employs TRBV19 and TRBJ1-5; D might be TRBD1 (6 bases). The V gene lost 5 bases and the J gene lost 0 bases, with 11 bases spanning the gap. Germline assignment: CDR1 LNHDA and CDR2 SQIVND (reference sequence). The CDR3 consists of 15 residues. The CDR3 sequence is CASSPDSYSNQPQHF. In nucleotides, the CDR3 is TGTGCCAGTAGTCCGGACAGCTATAGCAATCAGCCCCAGCATTTT.

Here the CDR3 DNA reads TGTGCCAGCAAGACACAGGGGGGTGATGAAAAACTGTTTTTT. Its translation: CASKTQGGDEKLFF. V gene TRBV6-5 combines with J gene TRBJ1-4, with TRBD1 matching 8 bases. This CDR3 is built from 14 residues. Germline trimming cut 7 bases from V and 6 bases from J; bases unmatched to any gene: 7. CDR1 and CDR2 from the germline V gene are MNHEY and SVGAGI.